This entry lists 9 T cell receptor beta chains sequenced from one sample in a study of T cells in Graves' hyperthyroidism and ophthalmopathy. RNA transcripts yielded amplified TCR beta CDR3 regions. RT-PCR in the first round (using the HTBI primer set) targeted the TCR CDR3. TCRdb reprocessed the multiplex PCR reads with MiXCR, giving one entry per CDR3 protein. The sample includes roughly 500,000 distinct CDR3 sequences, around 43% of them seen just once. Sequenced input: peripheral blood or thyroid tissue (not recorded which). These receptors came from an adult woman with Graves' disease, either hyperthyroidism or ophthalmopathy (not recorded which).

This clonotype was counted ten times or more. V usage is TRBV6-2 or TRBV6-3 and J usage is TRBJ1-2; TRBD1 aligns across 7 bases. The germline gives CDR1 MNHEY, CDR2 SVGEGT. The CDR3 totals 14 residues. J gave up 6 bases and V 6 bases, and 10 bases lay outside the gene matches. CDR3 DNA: TGTGCCAGCAGAGCCGGGACAGAGTCTGATGGCTACACCTTC. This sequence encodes CASRAGTESDGYTF.

For the CDR3, the DNA is TGTGCCAGCAGCGTAGGGGACACGCCGGGAAACACCTTC. Its protein is CASSVGDTPGNTF. This chain uses TRBV9 with TRBJ1-2; D may be TRBD1 (6 bases). Trimming shortened V by 0 bases and J by 12 bases, and 15 bases separated the two germline ends. The CDR3 contains 13 residues. Germline loops: CDR1 SGDLS, CDR2 YYNGEE.

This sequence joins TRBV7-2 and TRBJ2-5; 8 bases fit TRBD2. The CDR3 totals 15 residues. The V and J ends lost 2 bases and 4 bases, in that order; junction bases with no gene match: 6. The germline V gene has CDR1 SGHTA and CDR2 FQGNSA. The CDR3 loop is CASSLTSGPLETQYF. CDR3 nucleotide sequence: TGTGCCAGCAGCTTAACTAGCGGACCCCTAGAGACCCAGTACTTC.

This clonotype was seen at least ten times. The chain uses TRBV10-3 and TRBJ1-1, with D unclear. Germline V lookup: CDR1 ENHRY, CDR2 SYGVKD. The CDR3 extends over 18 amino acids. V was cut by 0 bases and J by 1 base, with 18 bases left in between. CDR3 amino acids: CAISESRTSAQQNTEAFF. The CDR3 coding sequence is TGTGCCATCAGTGAGTCGAGGACCAGTGCGCAGCAGAACACTGAAGCTTTCTTT.

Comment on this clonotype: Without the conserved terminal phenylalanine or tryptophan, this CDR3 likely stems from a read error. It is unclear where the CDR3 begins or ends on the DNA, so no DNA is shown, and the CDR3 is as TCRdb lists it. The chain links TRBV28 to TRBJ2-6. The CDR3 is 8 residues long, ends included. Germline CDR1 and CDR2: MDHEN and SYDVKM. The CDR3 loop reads CASNTGTS.

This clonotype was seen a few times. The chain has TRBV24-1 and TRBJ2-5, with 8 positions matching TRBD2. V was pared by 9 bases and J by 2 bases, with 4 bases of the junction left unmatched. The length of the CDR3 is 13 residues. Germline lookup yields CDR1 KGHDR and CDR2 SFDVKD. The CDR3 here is CATALADQETQYF. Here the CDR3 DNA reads TGTGCCACCGCACTAGCGGATCAAGAGACCCAGTACTTC.

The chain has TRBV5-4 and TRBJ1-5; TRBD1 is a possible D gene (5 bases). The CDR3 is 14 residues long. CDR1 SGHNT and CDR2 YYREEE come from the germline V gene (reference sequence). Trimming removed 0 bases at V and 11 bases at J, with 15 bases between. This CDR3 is CASSLVGTSETQHF. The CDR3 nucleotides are TGTGCCAGCAGCTTGGTGGGGACTAGTGAGACCCAGCATTTT.

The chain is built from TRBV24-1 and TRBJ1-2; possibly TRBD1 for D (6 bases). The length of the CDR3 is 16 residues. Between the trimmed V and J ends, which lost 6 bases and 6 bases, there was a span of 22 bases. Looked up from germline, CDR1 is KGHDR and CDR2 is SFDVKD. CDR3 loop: CATSFTGLAGDDGYTF. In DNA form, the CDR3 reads TGTGCCACCAGTTTTACAGGGCTCGCCGGGGACGATGGCTACACCTTC.

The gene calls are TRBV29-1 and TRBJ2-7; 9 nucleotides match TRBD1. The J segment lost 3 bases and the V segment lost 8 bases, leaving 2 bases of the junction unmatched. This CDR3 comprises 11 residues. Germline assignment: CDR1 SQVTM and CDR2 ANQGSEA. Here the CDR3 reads CSLTGGYEQYF. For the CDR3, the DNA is TGCAGCTTGACAGGGGGCTACGAGCAGTACTTC.